These 20 T cell receptor beta chains originate from one sample sequenced in a study of blood T cell repertoires in COVID-19. The protocol was immunoSEQ multiplex PCR, while the TCRdb copy is restricted to in-frame clones and leaves out a portion. This table holds around 120,000 clones, approximately 84% found once. Sample: peripheral blood. The source of these receptors is a man between 65 and 80 years old with active or convalescent COVID-19.

This chain uses TRBV30 with TRBJ1-1; TRBD1 might be the D (5 bases). CDR1 GTSNPN and CDR2 SVGIG come from the germline V gene (reference sequence). There are 13 residues in the CDR3. V was clipped by 7 bases and J by 1 base, with 13 bases between them. The CDR3 DNA sequence: TGTGCCTCCGCCACTACAGGGAACACTGAAGCTTTCTTT. Its protein product is CASATTGNTEAFF.

V and J are TRBV28 and TRBJ1-6, with 7 bases matching TRBD1. The CDR3 consists of 15 residues. Germline V gene data show CDR1 as MDHEN and CDR2 as SYDVKM. V lost 6 bases and J lost 3; bases outside the gene matches: 5. CDR3 sequence reads: CASRTGLGYNSPLHF. CDR3 DNA sequence: TGTGCCAGCAGGACAGGGTTAGGCTATAATTCACCCCTCCACTTT.

The gene calls are TRBV2 and TRBJ1-5, with a tentative D call TRBD1 (5 bases). The V gene's germline CDR1 is SNHLY and CDR2 FYNNEI. Trimming left V 6 bases short and J 0 bases short, with 9 bases between. The CDR3 has 14 amino acids. Written as DNA, the CDR3 is TGTGCCAGCAGGGGGCAGATTAGCAATCAGCCCCAGCATTTT. Its translation is CASRGQISNQPQHF.

The rearrangement links TRBV18 to TRBJ1-6; 8 bases line up with TRBD1. V lost 3 bases, J lost 9 bases, and 4 bases stayed unmatched. The CDR3 length is 14 residues. The germline V gene has CDR1 KGHSH and CDR2 LQKENI. This chain's CDR3 is CASSPQGAGSPLHF. Here the CDR3 DNA reads TGTGCCAGCTCACCCCAGGGGGCCGGTTCACCCCTCCACTTT.

This sequence joins TRBV6-5 and TRBJ2-7; 7 bases line up with TRBD1. The CDR3 contains 12 residues. Germline CDR1 is MNHEY and CDR2 is SVGAGI. The V segment lost 10 bases and the J segment 6 bases; nucleotides outside the gene matches: 9. The CDR3 DNA is TGTGCCACCAGGGGGAGCGGCTCCGAGCAGTACTTC. This translates into CATRGSGSEQYF.

This rearrangement joins TRBV19 to TRBJ1-5; D is unclear. Germline CDR1 and CDR2: LNHDA and SQIVND (reference sequence). This CDR3 has 15 amino acids. With 3 bases removed from V and 2 bases from J, the gap between germline ends came to 11 bases. The CDR3 nucleotides read TGTGCCAGTAGTATTTTTACGAGGGGCAATCAGCCCCAGCATTTT. The encoded protein is CASSIFTRGNQPQHF.

The genes are TRBV11-3 and TRBJ2-1; D is uncertain. Germline CDR1 is SGHNT and CDR2 is YENEEA. The germline V and J ends were trimmed by 5 bases and 15 bases, with 8 bases remaining between them. The CDR3 totals 9 residues. The DNA for the CDR3 is TGTGCCAGCAGCCCCACAAGGTTCTTC. This codes for CASSPTRFF.

This chain uses TRBV3-1 (or the pseudogene TRBV3-2) with TRBJ1-1; D is uncertain. This CDR3 has 12 residues. V lost 0 bases and J 11 bases, leaving 10 bases between the germline ends. In germline, CDR1 is LGHDT, CDR2 YNNKEL (reference sequence). CDR3 DNA sequence: TGTGCCAGCAGCCAAGATCGAGGGCTGGCTTTCTTT. Amino acid sequence: CASSQDRGLAFF.

Remarks on this clone: One junction end disagrees with the germline gene, perhaps due to a read error. The chain carries TRBV7-7 and TRBJ2-1; D may be TRBD2 (7 bases). Germline CDR1 is SSHAT and CDR2 is FNYEAQ (reference sequence). The CDR3 is 15 amino acids. CDR3 DNA sequence: TGTGCTAGCAGCTTGACGGGGGGCCCTTTCGTTGAGCAGTTCTTC. It codes for CASSLTGGPFVEQFF.

The chain has TRBV5-6 and TRBJ2-1; 8 positions match TRBD1. Trimming removed 4 bases from V and 7 bases from J; junction bases left unmatched: 7. Germline values: CDR1 SGHDT, CDR2 YYEEEE. There are 14 residues in the CDR3. CDR3 protein: CASSIDRGGNEQFF. The CDR3 bases are TGTGCCAGCAGCATCGACAGGGGCGGGAATGAGCAGTTCTTC.

The chain carries TRBV19 and TRBJ1-3; no clear D. CDR1 LNHDA and CDR2 SQIVND come from the germline V gene (reference sequence). The V end was cut by 8 bases, the J end by 0 bases, with 11 bases between. The length of the CDR3 is 14 residues. The chain's CDR3 is CASVWTSSGNTIYF. As DNA, the CDR3 is TGTGCCAGTGTGTGGACTAGCTCTGGAAACACCATATATTTT.

The V gene is TRBV28, the J gene TRBJ1-2; the match to TRBD1 covers 9 bases. In germline, CDR1 is MDHEN, CDR2 SYDVKM. The CDR3 length is 15 residues. V gave up 5 bases and J gave up 5 bases; unmatched junction bases: 9. CDR3 amino acids: CASSPGTGWLYGYTF. Here the CDR3 DNA reads TGTGCCAGCAGTCCTGGGACAGGGTGGCTTTATGGCTACACCTTC.

This chain links TRBV19 with TRBJ2-1; D possibly corresponds to TRBD1 (6 bases). The germline V gene has CDR1 LNHDA and CDR2 SQIVND (reference sequence). The ends were cut back, 1 base at V and 4 bases at J, with 11 bases in the middle. The CDR3 runs 15 residues. CDR3 coding DNA: TGTGCCAGTAGTATAGGTCAGGGGTTATACAATGAGCAGTTCTTC. This sequence encodes CASSIGQGLYNEQFF.

V and J are TRBV7-2 and TRBJ2-1, with 8 bases matching TRBD2. Germline CDR1 SGHTA, CDR2 FQGNSA. V lost 2 bases, J lost 1 base, and 4 bases stayed unmatched. This CDR3 is 16 amino acids long. The CDR3 DNA is TGTGCCAGCAGCTTACGGGGGGGAAGGTCCTACAATGAGCAGTTCTTC. It specifies CASSLRGGRSYNEQFF.

The genes are TRBV6-6 and TRBJ2-3; TRBD1 aligns across 8 bases. In germline, CDR1 is MNHNY, CDR2 SVGAGI (reference sequence). Trimming removed 4 bases from V and 3 bases from J; junction bases left unmatched: 9. The CDR3 runs to 16 residues. The CDR3 bases are TGTGCCAGCAGTTCATCGAGACAGGGGAGGACAGATACGCAGTATTTT. Protein: CASSSSRQGRTDTQYF.

The chain links TRBV4-2 to TRBJ1-3; perhaps TRBD1 as D (5 bases). There are 13 residues in the CDR3. V shed 7 bases and J shed 3 bases, with 10 bases lying between them. Per germline, CDR1 LGHNA and CDR2 YNFKEQ. The CDR3 is CASTQGVGNTIYF. The DNA for the CDR3 is TGTGCCAGCACCCAGGGAGTTGGAAACACCATATATTTT.

The chain is built from TRBV20-1 and TRBJ1-1, with D uncertain. V dropped 2 bases and J dropped 12 bases, with 13 bases sitting between them. The length of the CDR3 is 11 residues. CDR1 DFQATT and CDR2 SNEGSKA come from the germline V gene (reference sequence). Here the CDR3 DNA reads TGCAGTGCTAGACGTCAGCAGGAAACTTTCTTT. Translating gives CSARRQQETFF.

The gene calls are TRBV5-6 and TRBJ2-5, with a possible D match to TRBD2 (6 bases). The CDR3 sequence is 14 residues long. V lost 3 bases to trimming and J lost 5 bases, with 14 bases between them. CDR1 is SGHDT and CDR2 is YYEEEE in the germline V gene. This CDR3 is CASSWGVGTETQYF. In DNA form, the CDR3 reads TGTGCCAGCAGCTGGGGGGTGGGGACCGAGACCCAGTACTTC.

This clone was observed once. This chain links TRBV2 with TRBJ1-1; a possible D gene is TRBD1 (5 bases). Germline values: CDR1 SNHLY, CDR2 FYNNEI. The V end lost 6 bases, the J end lost 1 base, and 12 bases lay between the germline ends. CDR3 length: 14 amino acids. The CDR3 DNA reads as TGTGCCAGCAGCAATGACGGGGGGAACACTGAAGCTTTCTTT. Protein product: CASSNDGGNTEAFF.

The V gene is TRBV10-1, the J gene TRBJ1-6; 8 bases are shared with TRBD1. The germline V gene encodes CDR1 WNHNN and CDR2 SYGVQD (reference sequence). V dropped 5 bases and J dropped 5; count of bases not matched to a gene: 14. The CDR3 runs to 18 residues. The CDR3 spells CASSWTGRGVRNNSPLHF. In nucleotides, the CDR3 is TGCGCCAGCAGTTGGACAGGGAGAGGGGTGCGGAATAATTCACCCCTCCACTTT.